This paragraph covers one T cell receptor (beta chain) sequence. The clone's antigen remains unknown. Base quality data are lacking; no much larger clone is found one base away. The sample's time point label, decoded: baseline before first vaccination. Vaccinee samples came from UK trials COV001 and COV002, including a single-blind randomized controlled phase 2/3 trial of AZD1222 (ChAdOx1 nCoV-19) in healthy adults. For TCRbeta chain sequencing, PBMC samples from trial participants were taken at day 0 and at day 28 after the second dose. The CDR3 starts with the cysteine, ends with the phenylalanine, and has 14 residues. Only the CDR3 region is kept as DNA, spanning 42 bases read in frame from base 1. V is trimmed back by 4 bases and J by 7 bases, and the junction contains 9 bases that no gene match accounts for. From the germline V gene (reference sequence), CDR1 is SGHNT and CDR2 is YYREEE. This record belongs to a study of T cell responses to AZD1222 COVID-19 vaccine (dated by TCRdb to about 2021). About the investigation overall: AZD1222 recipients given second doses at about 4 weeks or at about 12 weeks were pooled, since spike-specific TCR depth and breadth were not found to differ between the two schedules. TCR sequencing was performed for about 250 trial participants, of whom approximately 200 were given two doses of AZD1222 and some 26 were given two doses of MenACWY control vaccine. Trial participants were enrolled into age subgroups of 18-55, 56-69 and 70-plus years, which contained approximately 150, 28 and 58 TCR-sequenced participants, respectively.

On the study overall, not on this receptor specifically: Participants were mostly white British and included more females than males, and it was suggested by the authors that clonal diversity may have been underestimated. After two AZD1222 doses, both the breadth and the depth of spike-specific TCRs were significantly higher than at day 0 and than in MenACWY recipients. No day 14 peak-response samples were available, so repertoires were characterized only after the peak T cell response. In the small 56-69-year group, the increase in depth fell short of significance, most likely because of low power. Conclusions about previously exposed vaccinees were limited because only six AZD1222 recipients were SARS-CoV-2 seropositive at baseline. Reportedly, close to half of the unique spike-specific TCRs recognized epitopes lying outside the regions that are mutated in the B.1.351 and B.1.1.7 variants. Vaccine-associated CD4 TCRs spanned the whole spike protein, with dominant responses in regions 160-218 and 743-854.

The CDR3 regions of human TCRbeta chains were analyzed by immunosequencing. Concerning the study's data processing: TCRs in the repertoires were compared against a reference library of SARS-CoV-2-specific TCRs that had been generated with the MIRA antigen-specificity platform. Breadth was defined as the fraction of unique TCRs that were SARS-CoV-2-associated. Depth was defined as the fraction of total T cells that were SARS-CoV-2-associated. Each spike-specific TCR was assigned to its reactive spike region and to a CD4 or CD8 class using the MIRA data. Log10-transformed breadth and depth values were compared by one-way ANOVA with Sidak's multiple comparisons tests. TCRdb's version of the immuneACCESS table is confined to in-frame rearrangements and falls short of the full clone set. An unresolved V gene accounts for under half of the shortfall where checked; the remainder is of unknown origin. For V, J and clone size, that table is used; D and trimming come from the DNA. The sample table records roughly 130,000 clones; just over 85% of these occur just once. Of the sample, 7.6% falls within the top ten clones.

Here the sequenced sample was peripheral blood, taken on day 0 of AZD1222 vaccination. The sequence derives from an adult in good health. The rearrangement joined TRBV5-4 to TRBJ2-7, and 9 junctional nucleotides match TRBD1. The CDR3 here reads CASSMRDRASEQYF. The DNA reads TGTGCCAGCAGCATGCGGGACAGGGCGTCTGAGCAGTACTTC.